This paragraph covers one T cell receptor (beta chain) sequence. Its cognate antigen is unknown. Relative to the germline gene, one junction end is altered; a read error may explain this. This CDR3 is built from 13 residues. Germline values: CDR1 SGHTA, CDR2 FQGTGA. Profiling relied on immunoSEQ multiplex PCR, and the TCRdb table lists in-frame clones only, not all of them. The profile shows about 64,000 clones, 74% of them singletons. This record comes from a study of a mutant IDH1 vaccine in newly diagnosed glioma. Study at large: Investigators started vaccination 4-6 weeks after radiotherapy alone, or with temozolomide cycles. Treated individuals were approximately 60% male and approximately 38% female, averaging roughly 44 years of age. Most patients had received both radiotherapy and temozolomide, the prior options being radiotherapy, temozolomide, or both. Visit V12 happened at week 35; visit V13 happened at week 47.

Time point reported: week 35, safety follow-up. Doses of 300 ug of mutant IDH1 20-mer peptide were given with topical imiquimod. V is TRBV7-3 and J is TRBJ2-7, with 8 bases lining up with TRBD1. The receptor was isolated from a man aged 50 or older with glioma. Sequences were derived from PBMCs, sampled from a glioma patient whose treatment included an IDH1 peptide vaccine. The CDR3 sequence: CASSSGGSDEQYF. CDR3 bases: TGTGCCAGCAGCTCAGGGGGCTCCGACGAGCAGTACTTC.